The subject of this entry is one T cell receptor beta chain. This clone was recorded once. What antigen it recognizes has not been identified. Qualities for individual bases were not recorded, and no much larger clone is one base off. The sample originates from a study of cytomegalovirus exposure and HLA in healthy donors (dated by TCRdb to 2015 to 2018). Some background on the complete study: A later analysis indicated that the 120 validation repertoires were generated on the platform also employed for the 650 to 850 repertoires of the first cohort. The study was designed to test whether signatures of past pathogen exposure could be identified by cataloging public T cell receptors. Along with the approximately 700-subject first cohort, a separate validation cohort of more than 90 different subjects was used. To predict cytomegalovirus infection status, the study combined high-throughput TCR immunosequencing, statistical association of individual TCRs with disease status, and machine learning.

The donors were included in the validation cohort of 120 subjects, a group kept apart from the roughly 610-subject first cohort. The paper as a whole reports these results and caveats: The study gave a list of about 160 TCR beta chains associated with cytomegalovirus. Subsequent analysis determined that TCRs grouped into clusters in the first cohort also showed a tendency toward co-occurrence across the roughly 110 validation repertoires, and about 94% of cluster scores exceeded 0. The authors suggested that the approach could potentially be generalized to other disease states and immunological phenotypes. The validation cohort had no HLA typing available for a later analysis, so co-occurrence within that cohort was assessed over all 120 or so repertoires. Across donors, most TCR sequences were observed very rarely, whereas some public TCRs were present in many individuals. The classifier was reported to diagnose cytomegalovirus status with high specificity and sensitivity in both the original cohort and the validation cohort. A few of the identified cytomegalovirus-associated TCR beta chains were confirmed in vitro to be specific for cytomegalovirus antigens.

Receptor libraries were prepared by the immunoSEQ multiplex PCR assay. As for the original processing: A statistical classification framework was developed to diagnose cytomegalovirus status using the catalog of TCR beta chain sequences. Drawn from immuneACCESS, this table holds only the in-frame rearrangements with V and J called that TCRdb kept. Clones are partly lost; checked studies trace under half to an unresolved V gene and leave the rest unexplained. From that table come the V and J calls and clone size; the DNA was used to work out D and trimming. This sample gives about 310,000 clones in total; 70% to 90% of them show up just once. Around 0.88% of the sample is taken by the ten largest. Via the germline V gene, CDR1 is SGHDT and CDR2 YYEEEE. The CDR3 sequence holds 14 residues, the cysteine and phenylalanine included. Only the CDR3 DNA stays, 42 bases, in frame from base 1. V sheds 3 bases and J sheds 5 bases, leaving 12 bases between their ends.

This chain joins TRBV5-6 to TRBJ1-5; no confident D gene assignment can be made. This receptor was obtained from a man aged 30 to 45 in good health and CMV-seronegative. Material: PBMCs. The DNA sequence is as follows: TGTGCCAGCAGCTCCGGGGAGGTCGATCAGCCCCAGCATTTT. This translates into CASSSGEVDQPQHF.